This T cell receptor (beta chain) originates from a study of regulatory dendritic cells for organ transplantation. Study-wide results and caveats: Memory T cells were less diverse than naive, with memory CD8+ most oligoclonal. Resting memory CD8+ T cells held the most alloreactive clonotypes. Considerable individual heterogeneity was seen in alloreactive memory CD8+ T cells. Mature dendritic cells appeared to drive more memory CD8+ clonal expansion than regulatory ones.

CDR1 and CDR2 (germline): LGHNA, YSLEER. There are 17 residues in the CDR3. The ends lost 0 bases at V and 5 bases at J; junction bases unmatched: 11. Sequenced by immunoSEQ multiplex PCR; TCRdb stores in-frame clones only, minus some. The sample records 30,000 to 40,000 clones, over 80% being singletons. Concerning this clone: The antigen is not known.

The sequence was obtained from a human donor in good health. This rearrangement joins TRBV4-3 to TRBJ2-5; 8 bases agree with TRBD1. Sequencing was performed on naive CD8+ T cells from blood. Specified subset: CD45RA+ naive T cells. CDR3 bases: TGCGCCAGCAGCCAAGATGTCGACTCAGGGGGCTTGGAGACCCAGTACTTC. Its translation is CASSQDVDSGGLETQYF.